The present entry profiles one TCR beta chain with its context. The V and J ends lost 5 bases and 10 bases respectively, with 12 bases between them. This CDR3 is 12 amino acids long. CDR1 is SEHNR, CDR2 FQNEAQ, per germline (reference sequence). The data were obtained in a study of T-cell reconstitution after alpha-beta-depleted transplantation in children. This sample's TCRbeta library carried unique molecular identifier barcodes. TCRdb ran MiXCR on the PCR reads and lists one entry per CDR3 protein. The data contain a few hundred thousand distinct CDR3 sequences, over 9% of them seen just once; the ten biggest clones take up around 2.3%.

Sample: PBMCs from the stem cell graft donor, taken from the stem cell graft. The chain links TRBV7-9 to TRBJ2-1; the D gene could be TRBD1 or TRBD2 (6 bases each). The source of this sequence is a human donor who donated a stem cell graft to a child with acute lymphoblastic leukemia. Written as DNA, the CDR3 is TGTGCCAGCAGCACCCGGGGGACAGAGCAGTTCTTC. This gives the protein CASSTRGTEQFF.